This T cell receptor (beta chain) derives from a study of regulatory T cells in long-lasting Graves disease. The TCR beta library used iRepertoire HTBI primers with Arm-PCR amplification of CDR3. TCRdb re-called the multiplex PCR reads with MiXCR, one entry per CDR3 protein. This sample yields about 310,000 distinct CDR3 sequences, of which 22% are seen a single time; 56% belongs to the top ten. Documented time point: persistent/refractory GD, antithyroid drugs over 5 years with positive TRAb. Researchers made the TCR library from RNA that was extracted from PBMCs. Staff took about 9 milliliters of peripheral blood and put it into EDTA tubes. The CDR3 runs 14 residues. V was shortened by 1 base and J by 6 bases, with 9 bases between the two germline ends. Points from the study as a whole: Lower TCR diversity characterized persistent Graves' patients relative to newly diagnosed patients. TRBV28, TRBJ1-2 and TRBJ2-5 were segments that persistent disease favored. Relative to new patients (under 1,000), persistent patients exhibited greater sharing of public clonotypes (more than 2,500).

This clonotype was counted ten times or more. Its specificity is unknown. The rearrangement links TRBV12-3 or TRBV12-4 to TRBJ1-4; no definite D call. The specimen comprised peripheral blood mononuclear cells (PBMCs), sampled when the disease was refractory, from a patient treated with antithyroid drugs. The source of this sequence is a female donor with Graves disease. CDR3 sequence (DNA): TGTGCCAGCAGTTTAGTGGGTGTTCATGAAAAACTGTTTTTT. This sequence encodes CASSLVGVHEKLFF.